This record concerns one T cell receptor beta chain sequence. The data were produced by immunoSEQ multiplex PCR, yet TCRdb's version contains in-frame clones alone and is incomplete. The sample lists hundreds of thousands of clones; about 89% were seen once. This specimen belongs to a study of shared T cell receptors in the human thymus. Losses at the gene ends were 4 bases for V and 2 bases for J; bases not matched to a gene: 9. The CDR3 totals 16 residues. Germline loops: CDR1 SGHNT, CDR2 YYREEE (reference sequence). The same data also went into a second study, on human thymus T cells. That study reports: Thymus was obtained from resections taken during corrective heart surgery.

Material: thymocytes. This receptor was taken from a boy under two years old with a congenital heart defect. This chain links TRBV5-4 with TRBJ1-3, with 7 positions matching TRBD1. CDR3 in amino acids: CASSPSVDRAGNTIYF. In nucleotides, the CDR3 is TGTGCCAGCAGCCCCTCCGTCGACAGGGCTGGAAACACCATATATTTT.